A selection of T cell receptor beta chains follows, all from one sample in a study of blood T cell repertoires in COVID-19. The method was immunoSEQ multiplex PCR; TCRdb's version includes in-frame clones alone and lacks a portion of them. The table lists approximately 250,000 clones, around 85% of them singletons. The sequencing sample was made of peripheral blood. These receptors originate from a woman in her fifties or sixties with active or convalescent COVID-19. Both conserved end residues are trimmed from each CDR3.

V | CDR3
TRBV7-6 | ASLGGRFRRPSYEQY
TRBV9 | ASSVVDYSYNEQF
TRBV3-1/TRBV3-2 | ASSQESQQY
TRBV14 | ASSQARRSGTQY
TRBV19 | ASSAAKDNSPLH
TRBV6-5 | ASSDSTGGYT
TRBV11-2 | ASSLVLAGADTQY
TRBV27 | ASSLRRSGQGRSGELF
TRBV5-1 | ASSPRTGRYNSPLH
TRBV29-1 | SVEDRTGTLSYNEQF
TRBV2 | ASMASGTHRYTQY
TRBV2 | ASSGTSGQSTDTQY
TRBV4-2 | ASSHDRDYRYNEQF
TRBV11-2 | ASSRLTGGGLYEQY
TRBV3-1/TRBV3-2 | ASSPRGTTNTEAF
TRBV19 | ASSIGVARTDTQY
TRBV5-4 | ASSLEGAGETQY
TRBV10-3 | AISESNPAEGREKLF
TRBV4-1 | ASSQDPSRVAGYT
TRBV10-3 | AISEDRGAEAF
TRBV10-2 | ASSDRADYGRGQF
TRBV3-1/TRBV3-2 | ASSPRQHYEQY
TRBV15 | ATSRRGGSPYGYT
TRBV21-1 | ASSKEIRGLPYNSPLH
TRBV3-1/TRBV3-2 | ASSQLAGFEQY
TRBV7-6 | ASRLGQGQETQY
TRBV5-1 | ASSSGTANNEQF
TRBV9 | ASSPRLAGPNTGELF
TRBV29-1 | SVETALEAF
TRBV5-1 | ASSLVSGAFSYEQY
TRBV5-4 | ASSLGGPGEQY
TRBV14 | ASSRPGQLNNSPLH
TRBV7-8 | ASSYTGITEAF
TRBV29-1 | SVLSSYNEQF
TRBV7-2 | ASSLVGGLSYNEQF
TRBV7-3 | ASSLGTSDYNEQF
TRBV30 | ALVRRDGTDTQY
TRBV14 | ASSQDGEAMNTEAF
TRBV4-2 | ASSQDSTGPREKLF
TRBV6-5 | ASSSRRDRAYNEQF
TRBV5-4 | ASSTTSGGWETQY
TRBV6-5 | ASSYNRGGADYTQY
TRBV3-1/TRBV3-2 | ASSLGGWAEYNEQF
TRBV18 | ASSPRVLRTETTDTQY
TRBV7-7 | ASSLGGDYNEQF
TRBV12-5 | ASGSSIAVDQETQY
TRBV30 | AWSGLVSYNEQF
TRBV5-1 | ASTMGPNNEQF
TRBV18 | ASSREGSRYEQY
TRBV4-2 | ASSQQTRSGRTGELF
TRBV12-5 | ASGDRGTRADTQY
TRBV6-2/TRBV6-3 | ASSTSTSGSYEQY
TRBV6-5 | ASTLGGPGNTIY
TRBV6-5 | ASSETSGGNTQY
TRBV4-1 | ASSQDQLAGASYNEQF
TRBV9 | ASSVAGGAGQPQH
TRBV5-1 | ASSLEGTGAGETQY